Below, 8 T cell receptor beta chains from the same sample are listed, as sequenced in a study of beta chain features in type 1 diabetes (dated by TCRdb to the late 2010s). The study at large found these results: In all four CD4+ subsets, TCRB CDR3 length was moderately but significantly shorter in type 1 diabetes patients.

To prepare the library, the immunoSEQ multiplex PCR assay was applied. All of the isolated RNA was reverse transcribed with the High Capacity cDNA Reverse Transcription Kit, so expressed TCRB transcripts were sequenced. Held by TCRdb, this immuneACCESS table contains in-frame sequences only and omits some clones. Under half of the omission traces to an unresolved V gene where checked; the cause of the rest is unknown. The sample includes some 120,000 clones, with roughly 17% observed a single time. The ten largest clones represent about 2.4% of the sample. Their target antigens are unknown. Specimen: central memory CD4+ T cells from blood. These receptor sequences come from a man aged 18 to 29 with type 1 diabetes.

The chain has TRBV30 and TRBJ2-2; D is uncertain. The V and J ends lost 8 bases and 4 bases respectively, with 17 bases between them. The CDR3 is 14 residues long. Germline values: CDR1 GTSNPN, CDR2 SVGIG (reference sequence). The CDR3 DNA sequence: TGTGCCCGATCCCGGTCTACGGGCACCGGGGAGCTGTTTTTT. It translates to CARSRSTGTGELFF. The full variable domain, its missing parts supplied by reference TRBV30 and TRBJ2-2, is SQTIHQWPATLVQPVGSPLSLECTVEGTSNPNLYWYRQAAGRGLQLLFYSVGIGQISSEVPQNLSASRPQDRQFILSSKKLLLSDSGFYLCARSRSTGTGELFFGEGSRLTVL.

In this sample, this clone turned up a few times. A far larger clone is just one base off, so this is likely a read error. This sequence joins TRBV29-1 and TRBJ1-2; the match to TRBD1 covers 8 bases. Germline V gene data show CDR1 as SQVTM and CDR2 as ANQGSEA. The CDR3 extends over 10 amino acids. The CDR3 is CIGGTGGYTF. Written as DNA, the CDR3 is TGCATCGGTGGGACAGGAGGCTACACCTTC. Full variable domain (remainder filled in from reference TRBV29-1 and TRBJ1-2): SAVISQKPSRDICQRGTSLTIQCQVDSQVTMMFWYRQQPGQSLTLIATANQGSEATYESGFVIDKFPISRPNLTFSTLTVSNMSPEDSSIYLCIGGTGGYTFGSGTRLTVV.

The chain couples TRBV9 to TRBJ2-1, with D possibly being TRBD2 (6 bases). The CDR3 totals 17 residues. The V gene lost 5 bases and the J gene lost 4 bases, with 22 bases spanning the gap. CDR1 SGDLS and CDR2 YYNGEE come from the germline V gene. Here the CDR3 DNA reads TGTGCCAGCAGAGCACTCGGGAGCGGGCGGAGTTACAATGAGCAGTTCTTC. It specifies CASRALGSGRSYNEQFF.

The chain couples TRBV4-1 to TRBJ2-1; 13 bases are a match to TRBD2. J gave up 6 bases and V 5 bases, and 16 bases lay outside the gene matches. This CDR3 comprises 19 residues. CDR1 is MGHRA, CDR2 YSYEKL, per germline. This CDR3 reads CASSLQVKTSGRATNEQFF. CDR3 nucleotide sequence: TGCGCCAGCAGCTTGCAGGTCAAAACTAGCGGGAGGGCCACCAATGAGCAGTTCTTC.

This clone was seen a handful of times. The chain couples TRBV7-9 to TRBJ2-7; D gene unclear. The CDR3 has 13 residues. With 6 bases removed from V and 5 bases from J, the gap between germline ends came to 14 bases. Germline lookup yields CDR1 SEHNR and CDR2 FQNEAQ (reference sequence). The chain's CDR3 is CASSSPPGNEQYF. The CDR3 bases are TGTGCCAGCAGTTCCCCCCCAGGCAACGAGCAGTACTTC.

Here the CDR3 reads CASSTLAGGSGETQYF. Written as DNA, the CDR3 is TGTGCCAGCAGCACACTAGCGGGAGGGTCTGGGGAGACCCAGTACTTC. V and J are TRBV9 and TRBJ2-5; 13 positions match TRBD2. Germline lookup yields CDR1 SGDLS and CDR2 YYNGEE. The V gene end was trimmed by 4 bases and the J gene end by 5 bases; junction bases not matched to a gene: 8. The CDR3 spans 16 residues. The full variable domain, completed using reference TRBV9 and TRBJ2-5, is DSGVTQTPKHLITATGQRVTLRCSPRSGDLSVYWYQQSLDQGLQFLIQYYNGEERAKGNILERFSAQQFPDLHSELNLSSLELGDSALYFCASSTLAGGSGETQYFGPGTRLLVL.

The J gene is TRBJ1-5, the V gene TRBV2; no firm D call. The CDR3 has 12 amino acids. V lost 6 bases to trimming and J lost 15 bases, with 18 bases between them. Per the germline V gene, CDR1 is SNHLY and CDR2 is FYNNEI. CDR3 nucleotide sequence: TGTGCCAGCAGCCCAGACTCGGCCTCGGGGCATTTT. It encodes CASSPDSASGHF. Complete variable domain (other parts from reference TRBV2 and TRBJ1-5): EPEVTQTPSHQVTQMGQEVILRCVPISNHLYFYWYRQILGQKVEFLVSFYNNEISEKSEIFDDQFSVERPDGSNFTLKIRSTKLEDSAMYFCASSPDSASGHFGDGTRLSIL.

V and J are TRBV30 and TRBJ2-7, with D perhaps matching TRBD1 (5 bases). The length of the CDR3 is 13 residues. The V gene's germline CDR1 is GTSNPN and CDR2 SVGIG (reference sequence). V was cut by 4 bases and J by 0 bases, with 10 bases left in between. CDR3 residues: CAWKQGPSYEQYF. As DNA, the CDR3 is TGTGCCTGGAAGCAGGGTCCCTCCTACGAGCAGTACTTC.